This T cell receptor beta chain was found in a study of radiation and T cells in renal cell carcinoma. General study points: Irradiated tumors held more dominant CDR3 motifs than control tumors. Only small tumor regions of around 1 g were sampled. Top 100 clonotypes averaged about 54% in irradiated versus roughly 43% in nephrectomy-only tumors.

The CDR3 loop spans 13 amino acids. Germline loops: CDR1 MNHNS, CDR2 SASEGT. V lost 6 bases and J lost 5, with 11 bases in between. The treatment: treatment-naive control, cytoreductive nephrectomy. Control tumors came from treatment-naive patients without prior radiation. On this clone: Its antigen is still unknown.

Produced via immunoSEQ multiplex PCR; TCRdb's table is partial and in-frame only. Of 10,000 to 15,000 clones in the sample, around two thirds were seen once. Sequenced here: tumor tissue, sampled from a patient whose treatment was nephrectomy without radiotherapy. This sequence was found in a woman older than 75 with renal cell carcinoma. The chain couples TRBV6-1 to TRBJ2-1; D gene uncertain. The CDR3 here is CASSNGPNNEQFF. In nucleotides, the CDR3 is TGTGCCAGCAGCAACGGGCCCAACAATGAGCAGTTCTTC.